The rows below give T cell receptor beta chains drawn from one sample of a study of T cell changes during pregnancy in multiple sclerosis. Measured with immunoSEQ multiplex PCR; TCRdb has only the in-frame clones, and not every one. The table records about 17,000 clones, around 87% of them present only once. Sequenced here: CD8+ T cells from peripheral blood mononuclear cells, sampled in the third trimester of pregnancy. These receptors all come from a female donor in good health, enrolled as a control in a pregnancy study. CDR3s include the opening cysteine and the closing phenylalanine or tryptophan. Each record gives: D gene, V gene, J gene, CDR3 protein. A D gene is named only where the DNA matches it firmly.

>NA|TRBV6-1|TRBJ2-1
CASTLTSRGNEQFF
>NA|TRBV7-9|TRBJ2-1
CASEFHPAGYNEQFF
>NA|TRBV15|TRBJ1-4
CATSSAHVGAFNEKLFF
>NA|TRBV6-4|TRBJ1-1
CASSEAGETEAFF
>NA|TRBV6-4|TRBJ2-3
CASSDSAGGSTDTQYF
>NA|TRBV6-5|TRBJ1-5
CASSFLGVGPNQPQHF
>TRBD1|TRBV7-9|TRBJ1-2
CASSNRDSGLTHGYTF
>NA|TRBV7-8|TRBJ2-1
CASSLGPGVNNEQFF
>NA|TRBV5-4|TRBJ2-5
CASSFGPQETQYF
>TRBD2|TRBV27|TRBJ2-7
CASSAPLGGRAYEQYF
>TRBD2|TRBV9|TRBJ2-2
CASSSKRDHPYTGELFF
>NA|TRBV28|TRBJ1-2
CASSSQGQGAYGYTF
>TRBD1|TRBV6-1|TRBJ2-3
CAGTPGQGSDTQYF
>TRBD2|TRBV7-2|TRBJ2-7
CASSLSGGLSYEQYF